This T cell receptor beta chain was observed in a study of T cell responses to AZD1222 COVID-19 vaccine. Study-wide background: Second-dose schedules of about 4 or about 12 weeks were combined.

The V end was cut by 1 base, the J end by 8 bases, with 11 bases between. The CDR3 sequence is 13 residues long. Germline lookup yields CDR1 MNHNS and CDR2 SASEGT. Data came from immunoSEQ multiplex PCR; TCRdb stores just in-frame clones and leaves some out. The sample has some 150,000 clones; about 92% are singletons. Findings of the study overall: Spike as a whole was targeted by vaccine-associated CD4 TCRs, dominant at 160-218 and 743-854. The donors showed a predominance of white British ancestry and of females, with possible underestimation of clonal diversity.

A word on this clone: The antigen is unknown.

Specimen: peripheral blood, collected on day 0 of AZD1222 vaccination. This clonotype was sampled from an adult in good health. The V call is TRBV6-1, the J call TRBJ1-2; possibly TRBD1 for D (5 bases). Here the CDR3 reads CASSEGRGEGYTF. CDR3 DNA: TGTGCCAGCAGTGAAGGGAGAGGGGAAGGCTACACCTTC.